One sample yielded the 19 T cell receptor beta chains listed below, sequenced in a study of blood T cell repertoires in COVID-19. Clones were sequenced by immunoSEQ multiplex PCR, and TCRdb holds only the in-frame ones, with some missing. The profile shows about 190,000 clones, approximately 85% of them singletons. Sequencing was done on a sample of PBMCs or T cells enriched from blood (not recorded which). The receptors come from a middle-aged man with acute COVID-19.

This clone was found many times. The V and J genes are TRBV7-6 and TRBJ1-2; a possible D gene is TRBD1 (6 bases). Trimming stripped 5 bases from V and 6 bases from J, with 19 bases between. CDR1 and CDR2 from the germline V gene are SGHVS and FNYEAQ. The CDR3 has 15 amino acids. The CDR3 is CASSRNREAVHGYTF. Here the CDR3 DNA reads TGTGCCAGCAGCCGAAACAGGGAAGCGGTCCATGGCTACACCTTC.

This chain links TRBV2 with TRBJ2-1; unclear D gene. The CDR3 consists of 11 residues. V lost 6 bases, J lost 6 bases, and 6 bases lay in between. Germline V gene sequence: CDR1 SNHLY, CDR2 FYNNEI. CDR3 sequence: CASRYSNEQFF. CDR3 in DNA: TGTGCCAGCAGGTACAGCAATGAGCAGTTCTTC. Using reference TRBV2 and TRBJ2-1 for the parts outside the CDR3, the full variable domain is EPEVTQTPSHQVTQMGQEVILRCVPISNHLYFYWYRQILGQKVEFLVSFYNNEISEKSEIFDDQFSVERPDGSNFTLKIRSTKLEDSAMYFCASRYSNEQFFGPGTRLTVL.

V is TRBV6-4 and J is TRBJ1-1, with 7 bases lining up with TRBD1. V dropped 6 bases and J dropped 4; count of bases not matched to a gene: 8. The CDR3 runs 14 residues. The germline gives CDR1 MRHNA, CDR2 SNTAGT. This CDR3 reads CASSDRAGSTEAFF. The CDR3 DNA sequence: TGTGCCAGCAGCGACAGGGCGGGGTCCACTGAAGCTTTCTTT.

CDR3 protein: CASSDYPGTDYEQYF. CDR3 in DNA: TGTGCCAGCAGCGACTACCCCGGGACAGACTACGAGCAGTACTTC. This chain connects TRBV27 to TRBJ2-7, with TRBD1 matching 7 bases. The germline V gene encodes CDR1 MNHEY and CDR2 SMNVEV (reference sequence). CDR3 length: 15 amino acids. Trimming cost V 6 bases and J 3 bases; bases outside gene matches: 11.

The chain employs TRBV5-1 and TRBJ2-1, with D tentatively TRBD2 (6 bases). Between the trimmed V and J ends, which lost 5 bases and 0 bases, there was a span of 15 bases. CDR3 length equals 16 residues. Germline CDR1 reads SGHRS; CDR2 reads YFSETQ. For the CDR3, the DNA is TGCGCCAGCAGGCAGCGGGCAGGTATCTCCTACAATGAGCAGTTCTTC. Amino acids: CASRQRAGISYNEQFF.

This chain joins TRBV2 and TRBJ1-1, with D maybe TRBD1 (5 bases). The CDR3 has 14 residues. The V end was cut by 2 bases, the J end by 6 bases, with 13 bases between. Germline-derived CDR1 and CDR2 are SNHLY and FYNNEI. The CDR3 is CASSETGDRSEAFF. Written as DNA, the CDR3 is TGTGCCAGCAGTGAAACGGGGGATCGCTCTGAAGCTTTCTTT.

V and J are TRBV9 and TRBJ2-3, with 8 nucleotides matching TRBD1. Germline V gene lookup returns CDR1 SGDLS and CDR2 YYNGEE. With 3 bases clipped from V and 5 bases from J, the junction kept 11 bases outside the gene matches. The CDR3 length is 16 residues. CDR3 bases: TGTGCCAGCAGCGCCTCGGCCGGGACAGGCGAAGATACGCAGTATTTT. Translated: CASSASAGTGEDTQYF.

CDR3 residues: CASSFREAGETQYF. CDR3 nucleotides: TGTGCCAGCAGCTTCAGGGAGGCGGGAGAGACCCAGTACTTC. The chain has TRBV5-6 and TRBJ2-5; TRBD2 might be the D (6 bases). The CDR3 totals 14 residues. The germline CDR1 and CDR2 sequences are SGHDT and YYEEEE. V was pared by 2 bases and J by 4 bases, with 12 bases between.

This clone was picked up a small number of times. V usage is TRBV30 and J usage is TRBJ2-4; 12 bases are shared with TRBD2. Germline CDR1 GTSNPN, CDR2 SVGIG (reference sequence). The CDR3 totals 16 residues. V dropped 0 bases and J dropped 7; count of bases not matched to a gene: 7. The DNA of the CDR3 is TGTGCCTGGAGTGTACCCCCCACTAGCGGGGGGAACATTCAGTACTTC. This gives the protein CAWSVPPTSGGNIQYF. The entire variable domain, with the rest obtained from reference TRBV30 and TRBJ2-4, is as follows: SQTIHQWPATLVQPVGSPLSLECTVEGTSNPNLYWYRQAAGRGLQLLFYSVGIGQISSEVPQNLSASRPQDRQFILSSKKLLLSDSGFYLCAWSVPPTSGGNIQYFGAGTRLSVL.

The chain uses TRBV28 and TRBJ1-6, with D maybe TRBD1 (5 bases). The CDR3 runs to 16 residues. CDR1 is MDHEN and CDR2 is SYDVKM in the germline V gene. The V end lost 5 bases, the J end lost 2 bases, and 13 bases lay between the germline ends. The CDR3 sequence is CASSGGGDPYNSPLHF. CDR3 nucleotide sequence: TGTGCCAGCAGTGGCGGGGGGGACCCCTATAATTCACCCCTCCACTTT. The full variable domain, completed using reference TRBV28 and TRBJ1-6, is DVKVTQSSRYLVKRTGEKVFLECVQDMDHENMFWYRQDPGLGLRLIYFSYDVKMKEKGDIPEGYSVSREKKERFSLILESASTNQTSMYLCASSGGGDPYNSPLHFGNGTRLTVT.

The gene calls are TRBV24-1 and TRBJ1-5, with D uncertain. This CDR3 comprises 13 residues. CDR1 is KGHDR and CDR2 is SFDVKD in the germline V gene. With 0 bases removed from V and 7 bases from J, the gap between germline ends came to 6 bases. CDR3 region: CATSDLDWQPQHF. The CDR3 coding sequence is TGTGCCACCAGTGATTTGGACTGGCAGCCCCAGCATTTT.

CDR3 region: CSVRELMNEQFF. The CDR3, as DNA: TGCAGCGTCCGAGAGTTGATGAATGAGCAGTTCTTC. The genes are TRBV29-1 and TRBJ2-1; D is undetermined. Germline-derived CDR1 and CDR2 are SQVTM and ANQGSEA. This CDR3 contains 12 residues. V lost 6 bases and J 7 bases, leaving 13 bases between the germline ends.

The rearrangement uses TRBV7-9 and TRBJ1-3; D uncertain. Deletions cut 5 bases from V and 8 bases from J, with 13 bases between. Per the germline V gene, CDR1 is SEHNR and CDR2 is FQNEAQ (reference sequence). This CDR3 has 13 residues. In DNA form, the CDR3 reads TGTGCCAGCAGCCTTACAGTAGAAGACACCATATATTTT. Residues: CASSLTVEDTIYF.

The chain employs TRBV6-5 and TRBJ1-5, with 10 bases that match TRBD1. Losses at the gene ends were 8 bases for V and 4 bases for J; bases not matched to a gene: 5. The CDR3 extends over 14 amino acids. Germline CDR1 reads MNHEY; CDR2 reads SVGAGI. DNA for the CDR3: TGTGCCAGCGGCAAGGGACAGGGGAATCAGCCCCAGCATTTT. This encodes CASGKGQGNQPQHF.

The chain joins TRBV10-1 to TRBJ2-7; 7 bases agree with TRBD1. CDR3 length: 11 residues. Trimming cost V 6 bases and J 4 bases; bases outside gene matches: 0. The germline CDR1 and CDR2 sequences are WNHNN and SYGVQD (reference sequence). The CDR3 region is CASSRGYEQYF. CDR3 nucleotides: TGCGCCAGCAGCAGGGGGTACGAGCAGTACTTC.

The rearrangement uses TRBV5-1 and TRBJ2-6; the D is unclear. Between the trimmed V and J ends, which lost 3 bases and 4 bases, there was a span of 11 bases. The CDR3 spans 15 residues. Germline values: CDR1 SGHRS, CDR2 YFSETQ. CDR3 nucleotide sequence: TGCGCCAGCAGCTCCCTCCAAGCCGGGGCCAACGTCCTGACTTTC. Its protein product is CASSSLQAGANVLTF.

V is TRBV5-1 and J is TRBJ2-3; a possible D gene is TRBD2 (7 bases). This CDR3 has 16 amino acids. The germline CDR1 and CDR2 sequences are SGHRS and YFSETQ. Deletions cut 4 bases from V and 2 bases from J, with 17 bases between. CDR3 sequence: CASSGEGRGHTDTQYF. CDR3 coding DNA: TGCGCCAGCAGCGGGGAGGGCAGGGGTCACACAGATACGCAGTATTTT.

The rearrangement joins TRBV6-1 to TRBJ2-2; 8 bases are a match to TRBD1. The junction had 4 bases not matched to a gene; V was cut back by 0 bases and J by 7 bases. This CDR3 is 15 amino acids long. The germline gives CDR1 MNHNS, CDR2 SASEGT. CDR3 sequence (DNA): TGTGCCAGCAGTGAAGCGACAGGGGACGGCGGGGAGCTGTTTTTT. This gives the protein CASSEATGDGGELFF.

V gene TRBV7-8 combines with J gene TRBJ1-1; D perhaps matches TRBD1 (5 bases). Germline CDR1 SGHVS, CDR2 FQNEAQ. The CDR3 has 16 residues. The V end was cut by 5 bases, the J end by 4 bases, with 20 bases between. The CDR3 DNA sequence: TGTGCCAGCAGCGCGAGACCAGGGCAGGGCGGCACTGAAGCTTTCTTT. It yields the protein CASSARPGQGGTEAFF.